This TCR beta chain was retrieved from a study of immune characterization of retroperitoneal liposarcoma. Trimming took off 6 bases at V and 2 bases at J, with 7 bases between the two ends. The CDR3 is made up of 12 amino acids. The germline V gene encodes CDR1 MNHEY and CDR2 SMNVEV (reference sequence). TCRdb fed the PCR reads into MiXCR, producing one record per CDR3 protein. Of roughly 1,600 distinct CDR3 sequences in the sample, around 50% were seen once. The TCR was taken from a male donor with retroperitoneal liposarcoma. Sequenced: tumor tissue. The chain couples TRBV27 to TRBJ1-1; D is perhaps TRBD1 (5 bases). CDR3 region: CASRTANTEAFF. The CDR3 DNA reads as TGTGCCAGCAGGACAGCCAACACTGAAGCTTTCTTT.